This T cell receptor (beta chain) was identified during a study of lung T cells in sarcoidosis with Löfgren's syndrome. Whole-study results and caveats: Multiple Löfgren's syndrome patients reportedly shared TRAV12-1 and TRBV2 CDR3 motifs. TRAV12-1 and TRBV2 were reportedly most expanded in Löfgren's patients.

TCRdb used MiXCR to reprocess the reads, holding one entry per CDR3 protein. Counted here are tens of thousands of distinct CDR3 sequences, around 20% occurring once; the ten biggest clones make up under 3%. This clonotype appeared many times. What it binds is unknown. V lost 7 bases and J lost 5, with 12 bases in between. The CDR3 spans 12 residues. The germline V gene encodes CDR1 MDHEN and CDR2 SYDVKM. The chain links TRBV28 to TRBJ2-7, with D perhaps matching TRBD1 (5 bases). The source is a human donor with sarcoidosis (Löfgren's syndrome or another form), or a control subject (not recorded which). The sample was CD4+ T cells from PBMCs. CDR3 sequence reads: CASKGRVNEQYF. For the CDR3, the DNA is TGTGCCAGCAAAGGCAGGGTAAACGAGCAGTACTTC. Combining the CDR3 with reference TRBV28 and TRBJ2-7 gives the whole variable domain DVKVTQSSRYLVKRTGEKVFLECVQDMDHENMFWYRQDPGLGLRLIYFSYDVKMKEKGDIPEGYSVSREKKERFSLILESASTNQTSMYLCASKGRVNEQYFGPGTRLTVT.